The 8 T cell receptor beta chains given below trace back to one sample, sequenced in a study of T cells in Graves' hyperthyroidism and ophthalmopathy. Template material for amplifying TCR beta CDR3 regions consisted of RNA transcripts. The TCR CDR3 first-round RT-PCR relied on the HTBI primer set. TCRdb recomputed calls from the multiplex PCR reads with MiXCR, one row per CDR3 protein. The sample consists of around 490,000 distinct CDR3 sequences, around 20% of them appearing once. The source material was blood. The origin of the receptors is a man aged 40-50 years with Graves' ophthalmopathy.

This clonotype was found many times. The chain carries TRBV3-1 and TRBJ2-1, with D perhaps TRBD1 or TRBD2 (5 bases each). Per the germline V gene, CDR1 is LGHDT and CDR2 is YNNKEL (reference sequence). The CDR3 loop spans 12 amino acids. Trimming removed 5 bases at V and 6 bases at J, with 8 bases between. In DNA form, the CDR3 reads TGTGCCAGCAGCTGGGGGTCCAATGAGCAGTTCTTC. Translation gives CASSWGSNEQFF.

This clonotype was observed at least ten times. The chain joins TRBV20-1 to TRBJ2-5; 11 bases line up with TRBD2. Germline values: CDR1 DFQATT, CDR2 SNEGSKA (reference sequence). V lost 6 bases and J lost 3; bases outside the gene matches: 12. The CDR3 loop spans 16 amino acids. CDR3 residues: CSAEPLAGGPKETQYF. CDR3 in DNA: TGCAGTGCCGAACCTCTAGCGGGGGGACCTAAAGAGACCCAGTACTTC.

As to this clonotype: The junction differs from germline at one of its ends, possibly a read error. The J gene is TRBJ1-2, the V gene TRBV28; possibly TRBD1 for D (6 bases). CDR1 MDHEN and CDR2 SYDVKM come from the germline V gene. The CDR3 covers 14 residues. CDR3 region: CASSESGGSYSYTF. The CDR3 DNA follows: TGTGCCAGCAGTGAATCGGGGGGCAGCTATAGCTACACCTTC.

This clonotype was detected many times. V is TRBV7-9 and J is TRBJ1-5, with 8 bases lining up with TRBD1. The CDR3 covers 16 residues. The germline CDR1 and CDR2 sequences are SEHNR and FQNEAQ (reference sequence). Trimming cost V 2 bases and J 4 bases; bases outside gene matches: 7. The CDR3 is CASSLSGTGDNQPQHF. Written as DNA, the CDR3 is TGTGCCAGCAGCTTATCCGGGACAGGCGATAATCAGCCCCAGCATTTT.

At least ten counts were recorded for this clonotype. The chain couples TRBV6-2 or TRBV6-3 to TRBJ1-1; no firm D call. Per germline, CDR1 MNHEY and CDR2 SVGEGT. The CDR3 consists of 13 residues. Between the trimmed V and J ends, which lost 2 bases and 4 bases, there was a span of 8 bases. This CDR3 reads CASSYSVRTEAFF. DNA of the CDR3: TGTGCCAGCAGTTACAGTGTGCGCACTGAAGCTTTCTTT.

The V call is TRBV6-5, the J call TRBJ2-1; 12 positions agree with TRBD1. CDR1 and CDR2 from the germline V gene are MNHEY and SVGAGI. The CDR3 consists of 17 residues. V was pared by 6 bases and J by 3 bases, with 9 bases of the junction left unmatched. CDR3 amino acids: CASRLGTGGRYYNEQFF. DNA of the CDR3: TGTGCCAGCAGACTCGGGACAGGGGGCCGGTACTACAATGAGCAGTTCTTC.

V usage is TRBV20-1 and J usage is TRBJ2-1, with 7 bases aligning to TRBD2. CDR3 length: 17 residues. Looked up from germline, CDR1 is DFQATT and CDR2 is SNEGSKA (reference sequence). The trim removed 5 bases at V and 5 bases at J, leaving 18 bases unmatched. CDR3 region: CSARGVWVRLGDNEQFF. The CDR3 DNA reads TGCAGTGCTCGGGGGGTGTGGGTAAGACTAGGAGACAATGAGCAGTTCTTC.

The CDR3 sequence: CASSERAGKPQHF. The CDR3 DNA is TGTGCCAGCAGTGAACGGGCAGGTAAGCCCCAGCATTTT. The genes are TRBV2 and TRBJ1-5; D not resolved. The CDR3 has 13 residues. Germline loops: CDR1 SNHLY, CDR2 FYNNEI. The V gene lost 2 bases and the J gene lost 8 bases, with 10 bases spanning the gap.